The 4 T cell receptor beta chains given below trace back to one sample, sequenced in a study of CD8 T cells in Susac syndrome. Reverse transcription of about 0.5 to 1 ug RNA used random hexamers. TCRdb called the immunoSEQ multiplex PCR reads again in MiXCR, with one record for every CDR3 protein. Found here are about 83,000 distinct CDR3 sequences, 95% to 97% of them singletons; the top ten hold roughly 0.45%. Material: CD8+ T cells from PBMCs. The receptors here all came from a human donor with Susac syndrome.

Comments on this clonotype: At one boundary the junction diverges from the germline segment, which might be a read error. The rearrangement uses TRBV4-2 and TRBJ1-4, with 7 bases matching TRBD1. The CDR3 is 15 residues long. The V gene's germline CDR1 is LGHNA and CDR2 YNFKEQ. CDR3 DNA sequence: TGTGCCAGCAGCCTAGAACAGGGGCCTAACGAAAAACTGTTTTTT. Its translation: CASSLEQGPNEKLFF.

The rearrangement uses TRBV29-1 and TRBJ1-2; 11 positions match TRBD1. This CDR3 has 15 amino acids. Looked up from germline, CDR1 is SQVTM and CDR2 is ANQGSEA. Germline trimming cut 2 bases from V and 5 bases from J; bases unmatched to any gene: 7. The CDR3 loop is CSVELTGTGGYGYTF. In DNA, the CDR3 is TGCAGCGTTGAACTGACCGGGACAGGGGGGTATGGCTACACCTTC.

The J gene is TRBJ2-5, the V gene TRBV13; D might be TRBD2 (5 bases). The CDR3 has 13 amino acids. V lost 0 bases to trimming and J lost 7 bases, with 9 bases between them. The germline gives CDR1 PRHDT, CDR2 FYEKMQ (reference sequence). DNA for the CDR3: TGTGCCAGCAGCTTAGGACTAGGCGGGACCCAGTACTTC. This gives the protein CASSLGLGGTQYF.

The rearrangement links TRBV6-5 to TRBJ2-1, with no clear D. CDR1 is MNHEY and CDR2 is SVGAGI in the germline V gene. The CDR3 spans 9 residues. CDR3 in DNA: TGTGCAGTAGGTGTTGAGCAGTTCTTC. Translation gives CAVGVEQFF.